The following is a T cell receptor beta chain sequence with its context. TCRdb keeps only in-frame clones here, not all; method: immunoSEQ multiplex PCR. The repertoire consists of around 70,000 clones, with 80% to 90% occurring once and the leading ten covering around 29%. This sample is part of a study of blood T cell repertoires in COVID-19. The V gene's germline CDR1 is LGHNA and CDR2 YSLEER. V dropped 0 bases and J dropped 7; count of bases not matched to a gene: 7. The CDR3 covers 15 residues. This chain links TRBV4-3 with TRBJ1-2; TRBD1 agrees at 8 bases. The sequence derives from a woman of 80 years or more with active or convalescent COVID-19. Material: peripheral blood. The CDR3 sequence: CASSQDRQGIGGYTF. The CDR3 bases are TGCGCCAGCAGCCAAGACCGACAGGGGATTGGTGGCTACACCTTC.